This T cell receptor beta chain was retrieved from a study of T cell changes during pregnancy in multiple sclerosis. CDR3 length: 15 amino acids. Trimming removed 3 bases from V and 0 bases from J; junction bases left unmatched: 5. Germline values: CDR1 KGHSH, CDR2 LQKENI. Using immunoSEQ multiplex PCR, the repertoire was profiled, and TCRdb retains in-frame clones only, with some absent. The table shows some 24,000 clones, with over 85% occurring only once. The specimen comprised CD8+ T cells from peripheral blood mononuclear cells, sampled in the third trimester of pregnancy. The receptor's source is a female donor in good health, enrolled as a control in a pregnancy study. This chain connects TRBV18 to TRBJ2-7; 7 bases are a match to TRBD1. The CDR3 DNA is TGTGCCAGCTCACCTCACCGACAGGGCTCCTACGAGCAGTACTTC. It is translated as CASSPHRQGSYEQYF.